This TCR beta chain was identified in a study of vaccination effects on CD4 cells after COVID-19. A word on this clone: Antigen: not known.

The ends lost 3 bases at V and 0 bases at J; junction bases unmatched: 6. Germline V gives CDR1 KGHSH, CDR2 LQKENI. The CDR3 runs to 16 residues. Regarding the study as a whole: Both infection-induced and vaccine-induced clones contracted markedly at late post-vaccination timepoints.

TCRdb's table, derived via immunoSEQ multiplex PCR, lists solely in-frame clones and lacks some. Of 40,000 or so clones listed, 72% are singletons. Following culture for under 12 days, CD4+ T cells were isolated. Participants each got two BNT162b2 or mRNA-1273 vaccine doses. On day 3 and again on day 7, half the medium was replaced with IL-2 medium. J is TRBJ2-3 and V is TRBV18; 7 bases are shared with TRBD2. This receptor was identified in a human donor who received a COVID-19 vaccine. The material was CD4+ T cells from PBMCs cultured without peptide, obtained after COVID-19 vaccination. The CDR3 DNA is TGTGCCAGCTCACCCTTGGGACTACCTAGCACAGATACGCAGTATTTT. Its translation: CASSPLGLPSTDTQYF.